The rows below give T cell receptor beta chains drawn from one sample of a study of T cells in Graves' hyperthyroidism and ophthalmopathy. TCRdb redid the calling of the multiplex PCR reads with MiXCR, one entry per CDR3 protein. The sample carries hundreds of thousands of distinct CDR3 sequences, 45% recorded once. Sequences were obtained from peripheral blood or thyroid tissue (not recorded which). Receptor source: an adult man with Graves' disease, either hyperthyroidism or ophthalmopathy (not recorded which). Each CDR3 is given without its conserved first and last residue.

j_call v_call cdr3_aa
TRBJ2-7 TRBV2 ASRPGTGISSEQY
. TRBV10-3 AIRVQGGDEQY
TRBJ1-5 TRBV19 ASSIDLWVQPQH
TRBJ1-4 TRBV12-3/TRBV12-4 ASGRNNEKLF
TRBJ2-7 TRBV10-3 AISGGGHEGEQY
TRBJ1-6 TRBV12-3/TRBV12-4 ASSQGWGGSPLH
TRBJ2-7 TRBV10-3 AIEGAGGSEQY
TRBJ2-5 TRBV7-9 ASSSGRDGAQY
TRBJ1-1 TRBV13 ASSYQGGVTEAF
TRBJ1-5 TRBV25-1 ASSASQGSGNQPQH
TRBJ1-2 TRBV12-3/TRBV12-4 ASTEQGADGYT